The clone carrying this T cell receptor beta chain was recorded at least ten times. PBMCs had their origin in fresh peripheral blood (approximately 10 ml). The data belong to a study of Graves' ophthalmopathy and Graves' hyperthyroidism. The ends were cut back, 6 bases at V and 8 bases at J, with 14 bases in the middle. CDR3 length: 14 residues. The TCR beta CDR3 regions underwent amplification from RNA transcripts. An opening RT-PCR round employed HTBI primers and preceded a second-round multiplex PCR. TCRdb independently ran MiXCR on the multiplex PCR reads; one entry per CDR3 protein. The sample has about 740,000 distinct CDR3 sequences, roughly 40% seen once.

The sequencing input was peripheral blood. This TCR came from an adult man with Graves' ophthalmopathy. The chain employs TRBV12-3 or TRBV12-4 and TRBJ1-6; TRBD1 is a possible D gene (5 bases). CDR3 sequence reads: CASSPWGADSPLHF. DNA of the CDR3: TGTGCCAGCAGCCCCTGGGGCGCGGATTCACCCCTCCACTTT.